The rows below give T cell receptor beta chains drawn from one sample of a study of blood T cell repertoires in COVID-19. Produced via immunoSEQ multiplex PCR; TCRdb's table is partial and in-frame only. The sample gives some 310,000 clones, nearly 90% of which show up once; almost 9.5% is in the top ten. Source material: PBMCs or T cells enriched from blood (not recorded which). These receptors all come from a woman between 25 and 40 years old who had recovered from COVID-19. CDR3s leave out the opening cysteine and the closing phenylalanine or tryptophan.

J gene | V gene | CDR3 protein
TRBJ2-1 | TRBV7-9 | ASSNRQGSYNEQF
TRBJ1-1 | TRBV10-2 | ASSEDEGARIWDTEAF
TRBJ1-1 | TRBV28 | ASRFFVQGARTEAF
TRBJ2-7 | TRBV5-5 | ASSLAGRQGAYEQY
TRBJ2-3 | TRBV7-2 | ASSTSGSGTDTQY
TRBJ1-1 | TRBV7-3 | ASSRNAGTEAF
TRBJ2-5 | TRBV7-8 | ASRRGRLGETQY
TRBJ1-5 | TRBV5-8 | ASSWTGGFNQPQH
TRBJ2-1 | TRBV13 | ASKAGGIEQF
TRBJ1-1 | TRBV4-2 | ASSQGAWGRGPTEAF
TRBJ2-7 | TRBV4-2 | ASSQEYGTSSYEQY
TRBJ1-3 | TRBV18 | ASSPTGTGSSGNTIY
TRBJ1-2 | TRBV18 | ASSPIQLTGTGAPGYT
TRBJ2-7 | TRBV12-3/TRBV12-4 | ASSLMGPYEQY
TRBJ1-5 | TRBV19 | ASSIWQGAYSNQPQH
TRBJ1-2 | TRBV19 | ASSPSTGDYGYT
TRBJ2-1 | TRBV6-5 | ASSYEQGSYNEQF
TRBJ2-3 | TRBV7-2 | ASSQAFPTDTQY
TRBJ1-4 | TRBV12-3/TRBV12-4 | ASSTGGEKLF
TRBJ1-1 | TRBV19 | ASSMQGVTEAF
TRBJ1-2 | TRBV6-5 | ASSYDRVYGYT
TRBJ1-2 | TRBV24-1 | ATSDHGGGYT
TRBJ2-3 | TRBV5-1 | ASSLGQGSRGTQY
TRBJ2-1 | TRBV6-2/TRBV6-3 | ASSLEQPYNEQF
TRBJ1-2 | TRBV27 | ASSSNRVSDYGYT
TRBJ2-3 | TRBV15 | ATGARTTREGWRDTQY
TRBJ2-2 | TRBV4-3 | ASSHGTSVRTGELF
TRBJ2-7 | TRBV19 | ASSIAGNRYEQY
TRBJ2-2 | TRBV7-9 | ASSPRNRADTGELF
TRBJ1-1 | TRBV29-1 | SGGQMNTEAF
TRBJ2-1 | TRBV4-1 | ASSQDLETPEQF
TRBJ2-7 | TRBV10-3 | AISEFVTAGPPY
TRBJ1-1 | TRBV7-2 | ASSSQGVGTNTEAF
TRBJ1-4 | TRBV20-1 | SALNEKLF
TRBJ2-7 | TRBV4-3 | ASSQDQAEYYEQY
TRBJ2-3 | TRBV11-2 | ASSLDRLAGVFENTDTQY
TRBJ1-4 | TRBV28 | ASSLGGQGNEKLF
TRBJ2-7 | TRBV7-2 | ASSVLAGAYEQY
TRBJ2-7 | TRBV18 | ASSAKLRDYEQY
TRBJ2-7 | TRBV4-2 | ASSQVGQGGFYEQY
TRBJ1-5 | TRBV5-5 | ASSLVPGENQPQH
TRBJ1-5 | TRBV7-9 | ASSFDGNQPQH
TRBJ1-5 | TRBV4-1 | ASSSPGNQPQH
TRBJ2-7 | TRBV4-1 | ASSQPGTETSYEQY
TRBJ1-3 | TRBV29-1 | SVEGTGNTIY
TRBJ2-1 | TRBV28 | ASSLGTSGRAGNNEQF
TRBJ2-1 | TRBV28 | ASTLLGQGAWYNEQF
TRBJ2-7 | TRBV19 | ASSSPTGIVHEQY
TRBJ2-3 | TRBV5-5 | ASSLASSGHTDTQY